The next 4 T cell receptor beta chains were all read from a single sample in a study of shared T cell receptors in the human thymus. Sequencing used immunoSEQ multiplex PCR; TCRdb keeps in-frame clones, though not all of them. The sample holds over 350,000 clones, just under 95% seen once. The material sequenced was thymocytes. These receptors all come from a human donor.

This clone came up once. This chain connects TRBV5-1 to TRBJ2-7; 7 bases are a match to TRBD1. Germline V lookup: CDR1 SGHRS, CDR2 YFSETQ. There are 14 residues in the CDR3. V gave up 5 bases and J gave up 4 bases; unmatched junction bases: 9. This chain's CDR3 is CASSYTGQPYEQYF. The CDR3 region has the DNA TGCGCCAGCAGTTACACGGGACAGCCGTACGAGCAGTACTTC.

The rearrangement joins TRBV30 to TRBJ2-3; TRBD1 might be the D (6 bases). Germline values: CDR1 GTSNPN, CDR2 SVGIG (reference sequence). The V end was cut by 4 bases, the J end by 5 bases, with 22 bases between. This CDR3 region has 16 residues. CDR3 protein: CAWTRQDLGVEDTQYF. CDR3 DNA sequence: TGTGCCTGGACCCGACAGGACCTTGGGGTGGAAGATACGCAGTATTTT.

The CDR3 spells CASSQDATGNTIYF. CDR3 DNA sequence: TGTGCCAGCAGCCAAGACGCCACGGGAAACACCATATATTTT. The V call is TRBV14, the J call TRBJ1-3; no clear D gene. The V end was cut by 0 bases, the J end by 4 bases, with 7 bases between. There are 14 residues in the CDR3. Germline V CDR1 and CDR2: SGHDN, FVKESK.

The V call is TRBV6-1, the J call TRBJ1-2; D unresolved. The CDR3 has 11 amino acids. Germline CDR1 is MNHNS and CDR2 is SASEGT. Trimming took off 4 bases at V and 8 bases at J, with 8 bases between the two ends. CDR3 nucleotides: TGTGCCAGCAGTGGGGCCTACGGCTACACCTTC. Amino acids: CASSGAYGYTF.